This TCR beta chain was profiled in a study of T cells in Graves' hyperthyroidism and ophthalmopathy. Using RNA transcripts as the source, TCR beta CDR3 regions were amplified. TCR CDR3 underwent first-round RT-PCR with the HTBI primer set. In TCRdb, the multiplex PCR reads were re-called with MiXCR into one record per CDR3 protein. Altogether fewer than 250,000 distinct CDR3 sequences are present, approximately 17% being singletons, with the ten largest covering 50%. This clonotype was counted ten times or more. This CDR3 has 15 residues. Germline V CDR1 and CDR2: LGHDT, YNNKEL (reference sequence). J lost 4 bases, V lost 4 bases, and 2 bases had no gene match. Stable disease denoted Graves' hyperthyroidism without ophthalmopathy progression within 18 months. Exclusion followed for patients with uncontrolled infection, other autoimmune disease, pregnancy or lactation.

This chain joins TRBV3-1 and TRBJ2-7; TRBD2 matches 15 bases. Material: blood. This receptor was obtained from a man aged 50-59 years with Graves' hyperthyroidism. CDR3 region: CASSPGLAGGYEQYF. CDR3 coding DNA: TGTGCCAGCAGCCCCGGACTAGCGGGAGGGTACGAGCAGTACTTC.